This T cell receptor (beta chain) emerged from a study of early T cells in non-severe SARS-CoV-2 infection. About the research overall: Investigators sequenced bulk RNA drawn from unsorted whole blood, and chains remained unpaired. The study, taken as a whole, reports: Private and CD4 specificities were missed by VDJdb matching, skewed to anti-spike CD8.

Germline V gene data show CDR1 as MDHEN and CDR2 as SYDVKM. V gave up 6 bases and J gave up 2 bases; unmatched junction bases: 7. The CDR3 totals 16 residues. This clonotype was counted at least ten times. As yet, its antigen is unknown. Molecules of cDNA were individually given unique molecular identifiers that were attached to them. TCRdb reanalysed the 5' RACE reads using MiXCR and keeps one entry per CDR3 protein. This table holds approximately 52,000 distinct CDR3 sequences, just under 15% found once. The receptor was isolated from an adult who was a healthcare worker with PCR-confirmed SARS-CoV-2 infection or an uninfected control (not recorded which). The material sequenced was whole blood, taken at baseline. The chain uses TRBV28 and TRBJ2-7; 13 bases fit TRBD2. The CDR3 nucleotides are TGTGCCAGCAGACCAACTGGGACTAGCGGGACCTACGAGCAGTACTTC. Translating it yields CASRPTGTSGTYEQYF.